The 17 T cell receptor beta chains given below trace back to one sample, sequenced in a study of blood T cell repertoires in COVID-19. Using immunoSEQ multiplex PCR, the repertoire was profiled, and TCRdb retains in-frame clones only, with some absent. The data contain around 50,000 clones, over 80% of them seen just once; the ten biggest clones take up roughly 22%. The source material was peripheral blood. These receptor sequences come from a woman aged 55-69 years with acute or convalescent COVID-19.

V gene TRBV10-3 combines with J gene TRBJ2-2, with 7 bases matching TRBD1. Germline V CDR1 and CDR2: ENHRY, SYGVKD. Trimming at V came to 1 base and at J to 2 bases, leaving 7 bases not matched to a gene. This CDR3 comprises 17 residues. CDR3 sequence reads: CAISEYRQGHNTGELFF. The CDR3 region has the DNA TGTGCCATCAGTGAGTACAGACAGGGCCATAACACCGGGGAGCTGTTTTTT.

The chain has TRBV24-1 and TRBJ2-1, with D maybe TRBD1 (5 bases). V dropped 3 bases and J dropped 4 bases, with 9 bases sitting between them. The CDR3 is made up of 14 amino acids. Germline loops: CDR1 KGHDR, CDR2 SFDVKD. The chain's CDR3 is CATSDRDSYNEQFF. The CDR3 bases are TGTGCCACCAGTGATCGAGACAGTTACAATGAGCAGTTCTTC.

This sequence joins TRBV7-2 and TRBJ2-3; 10 positions agree with TRBD2. The germline V gene encodes CDR1 SGHTA and CDR2 FQGNSA. CDR3 length equals 18 residues. The V gene end was trimmed by 4 bases and the J gene end by 0 bases; junction bases not matched to a gene: 10. The CDR3 loop reads CASSSPPGLAFSTDTQYF. The CDR3 DNA sequence: TGTGCCAGCAGCTCCCCACCGGGACTAGCGTTTAGCACAGATACGCAGTATTTT.

The chain uses TRBV19 and TRBJ1-1; 7 bases are a match to TRBD1. CDR3 length: 16 amino acids. The V and J ends lost 8 bases and 5 bases, in that order; junction bases with no gene match: 17. Per germline, CDR1 LNHDA and CDR2 SQIVND (reference sequence). The CDR3 loop reads CASSKVAGGGETEAFF. The CDR3, as DNA: TGTGCCAGTTCTAAGGTGGCAGGGGGTGGGGAAACTGAAGCTTTCTTT.

The rearrangement links TRBV10-2 to TRBJ1-1; D is perhaps TRBD1 (6 bases). Trimming removed 6 bases at V and 1 base at J, with 9 bases between. The CDR3 sequence is 13 residues long. Germline V lookup: CDR1 WSHSY, CDR2 SAAADI. The CDR3 here is CASRETGNTEAFF. The DNA of the CDR3 is TGCGCCAGCAGGGAGACAGGGAACACTGAAGCTTTCTTT.

The J gene is TRBJ2-6, the V gene TRBV23-1; possible D gene TRBD1, 5 bases. TRBV23-1 is designated an ORF whose function remains uncertain. The CDR3 length is 20 residues. V was cut by 0 bases and J by 3 bases, with 21 bases left in between. CDR3 sequence: CASSQSRYKGWVFGANVLTF. CDR3 coding DNA: TGCGCCAGCAGTCAATCAAGGTATAAGGGGTGGGTCTTTGGGGCCAACGTCCTGACTTTC.

The CDR3 nucleotides read TGTGCCAGCAGTTTCTTATCGGGAGGCAATCAGCCCCAGCATTTT. Translated: CASSFLSGGNQPQHF. This chain connects TRBV27 to TRBJ1-5, with D uncertain. Germline loops: CDR1 MNHEY, CDR2 SMNVEV (reference sequence). With 3 bases removed from V and 2 bases from J, the gap between germline ends came to 11 bases. The CDR3 has 15 amino acids.

The chain couples TRBV27 to TRBJ2-1, with TRBD1 matching over 9 bases. CDR3 length: 13 amino acids. J gave up 8 bases and V 6 bases, and 5 bases lay outside the gene matches. The germline CDR1 and CDR2 sequences are MNHEY and SMNVEV (reference sequence). The CDR3: CASSRTGADEQFF. CDR3 coding DNA: TGTGCCAGCAGCCGGACAGGGGCCGATGAGCAGTTCTTC.

The CDR3 here is CASRTNGNTEAFF. The CDR3 coding sequence is TGTGCCAGCAGAACTAACGGGAACACTGAAGCTTTCTTT. The gene calls are TRBV7-2 and TRBJ1-1; no firm D call. V was pared by 6 bases and J by 1 base, with 9 bases between. This CDR3 is built from 13 residues. Germline V gives CDR1 SGHTA, CDR2 FQGNSA.

This clone was found a few times. V is TRBV6-5 and J is TRBJ1-4, with TRBD1 matching 10 bases. The germline V gene has CDR1 MNHEY and CDR2 SVGAGI. The ends lost 8 bases at V and 8 bases at J; junction bases unmatched: 8. The CDR3 has 14 residues. The DNA of the CDR3 is TGTGCCAGCTCGATGACAGGGGGCCTGGAAAAACTGTTTTTT. Amino acids: CASSMTGGLEKLFF.

The rearrangement links TRBV2 to TRBJ1-5; unclear D gene. The CDR3 is 13 residues long. Germline V gives CDR1 SNHLY, CDR2 FYNNEI. V was pared by 6 bases and J by 6 bases, with 12 bases between. The CDR3 DNA sequence: TGTGCCAGCAGAAGCACGGTGCCTCAGCCCCAGCATTTT. It yields the protein CASRSTVPQPQHF.

This clone has a single count. V is TRBV4-3 and J is TRBJ1-2; D might be TRBD1 (5 bases). This CDR3 region has 14 residues. The germline V gene has CDR1 LGHNA and CDR2 YSLEER. Trimming stripped 0 bases from V and 4 bases from J, with 9 bases between. CDR3 loop: CASSQDSQGYGYTF. The CDR3 bases are TGCGCCAGCAGCCAAGATAGTCAGGGCTATGGCTACACCTTC.

The chain couples TRBV27 to TRBJ1-2; 8 positions agree with TRBD1. Trimming cost V 8 bases and J 5 bases; bases outside gene matches: 7. The CDR3 has 13 residues. Germline V gene lookup returns CDR1 MNHEY and CDR2 SMNVEV (reference sequence). DNA of the CDR3: TGTGCCAGCCGCGGGACAGGTGATTATGGCTACACCTTC. Its protein is CASRGTGDYGYTF.

The chain has TRBV7-9 and TRBJ1-1, with D unclear. The V gene's germline CDR1 is SEHNR and CDR2 FQNEAQ (reference sequence). Trimming took off 1 base at V and 2 bases at J, with 8 bases between the two ends. The CDR3 extends over 14 amino acids. The CDR3 coding sequence is TGTGCCAGCAGCTTAGAACGGGTAAACACTGAAGCTTTCTTT. This gives the protein CASSLERVNTEAFF.

This chain uses TRBV6-5 with TRBJ1-2; TRBD1 matches at 10 bases. This CDR3 comprises 16 residues. Trimming cost V 2 bases and J 3 bases; bases outside gene matches: 6. CDR1 is MNHEY, CDR2 SVGAGI, per germline. The CDR3 DNA reads TGTGCCAGCAGTTACGTGAGCGGGACAGGGGACTATGGCTACACCTTC. Translating it yields CASSYVSGTGDYGYTF.

This clone was detected only a few times. The V call is TRBV15, the J call TRBJ1-6; D uncertain. CDR3 length equals 16 residues. Germline-derived CDR1 and CDR2 are LNHNV and YYDKDF (reference sequence). Trimming cost V 0 bases and J 7 bases, with 13 bases left between them. CDR3 loop: CATSRDLSPLNSPLHF. CDR3 nucleotides: TGTGCCACCAGCAGAGATTTAAGCCCTCTCAATTCACCCCTCCACTTT.

This clone has only one observation. The J gene is TRBJ1-1, the V gene TRBV29-1, with D hard to call. Germline values: CDR1 SQVTM, CDR2 ANQGSEA. V lost 3 bases to trimming and J lost 13 bases, with 6 bases between them. This CDR3 contains 8 residues. CDR3 loop: CSVDEGFF. The CDR3 coding sequence is TGCAGCGTTGATGAGGGTTTCTTT.